The 13 T cell receptor beta chains presented below share a single source sample, sequenced in a study of T cell repertoires in cytomegalovirus infection. A single record per CDR3 protein comes from TCRdb applying MiXCR to the reads. The sample carries more than 650,000 distinct CDR3 sequences, approximately 34% recorded once. Sample: PBMCs. Every receptor here comes from a human donor in good health (CMV status not recorded). Some clones in this sample may be carry-over from other donors' samples.

The CDR3, as DNA: TGTGCCAGTAGTAAGGGGTTCGGTTGGTACAATGAGCAGTTCTTC. Translated: CASSKGFGWYNEQFF. The chain uses TRBV19 and TRBJ2-1; perhaps TRBD1 as D (5 bases). Trimming took off 4 bases at V and 4 bases at J, with 14 bases between the two ends. Germline CDR1 is LNHDA and CDR2 is SQIVND (reference sequence). The length of the CDR3 is 15 residues.

The chain uses TRBV27 and TRBJ2-1, with D tentatively TRBD1 (5 bases). This CDR3 comprises 16 residues. V was cut by 3 bases and J by 6 bases, with 18 bases left in between. Germline loops: CDR1 MNHEY, CDR2 SMNVEV (reference sequence). The CDR3 DNA sequence: TGTGCCAGCAGTTTCAGGGCGGCAGGCTCGCCCAATGAGCAGTTCTTC. It is translated as CASSFRAAGSPNEQFF.

This chain uses TRBV7-4 with TRBJ2-7, with D maybe TRBD2 (5 bases). The V gene's germline CDR1 is SGHVT and CDR2 SQSDAQ. CDR3 size: 11 residues. The V end was cut by 5 bases, the J end by 9 bases, with 11 bases between. The chain's CDR3 is CASSPGSRQYF. The CDR3, as DNA: TGTGCCAGCAGCCCGGGGAGTAGGCAGTACTTC.

CDR3 region: CAVGRLPRNHPFRVSTDTQYF. The CDR3 nucleotides read TGTGCCGTCGGGAGGCTACCACGAAACCACCCATTCCGGGTTAGCACAGATACGCAGTATTTT. V is TRBV28 and J is TRBJ2-3; 7 bases line up with TRBD2. This CDR3 has 21 residues. Germline V lookup: CDR1 MDHEN, CDR2 SYDVKM. V was clipped by 11 bases and J by 0 bases; unmatched bases: 29.

For this clonotype: One end of the junction fails to match germline, which may point to a read error. The V and J genes are TRBV15 and TRBJ1-2; D possibly corresponds to TRBD1 (5 bases). In germline, CDR1 is LNHNV, CDR2 YYDKDF (reference sequence). The CDR3 sequence is 14 residues long. The CDR3 loop is CATSRGGDYYVYTF. The CDR3 bases are TGTGCCACCAGCAGAGGAGGGGACTACTATGTCTACACCTTC. Looking up the rest from reference TRBV15 and TRBJ1-2 gives the full variable domain: DAMVIQNPRYQVTQFGKPVTLSCSQTLNHNVMYWYQQKSSQAPKLLFHYYDKDFNNEADTPDNFQSRRPNTSFCFLDIRSPGLGDTAMYLCATSRGGDYYVYTFGSGTRLTVV.

This clonotype was counted between two and nine times. The CDR3 DNA is TGCAGTGCTAGCTTACCGGGACCCAGCATCTCCTACGAGCAGTACTTC. It is translated as CSASLPGPSISYEQYF. The chain joins TRBV20-1 to TRBJ2-7; possibly TRBD1 or TRBD2 for D (5 bases each). The CDR3 runs 16 residues. Trimming cost V 3 bases and J 0 bases, with 18 bases left between them. Germline lookup yields CDR1 DFQATT and CDR2 SNEGSKA (reference sequence).

This clonotype occurred a few times. The chain carries TRBV29-1 and TRBJ2-7, with 11 bases aligning to TRBD2. CDR1 and CDR2 from the germline V gene are SQVTM and ANQGSEA. The CDR3 is made up of 13 amino acids. Unmatched junction bases numbered 3, after V lost 6 bases and J lost 2 bases. The CDR3 sequence is CSVKLAGAYEQYF. CDR3 coding DNA: TGCAGCGTCAAACTAGCGGGGGCCTACGAGCAGTACTTC.

This clonotype occurred many times. The V call is TRBV7-6, the J call TRBJ2-2; D is unresolved. V was cut by 5 bases and J by 0 bases, with 13 bases left in between. CDR3 length equals 16 residues. Germline V lookup: CDR1 SGHVS, CDR2 FNYEAQ. The CDR3 region is CASSPLPLANTGELFF. The CDR3 DNA follows: TGTGCCAGCAGCCCCCTACCCCTCGCGAACACCGGGGAGCTGTTTTTT.

This clonotype was seen more than once but under ten times. The chain has TRBV19 and TRBJ1-1; D ambiguous. CDR3 size: 13 residues. V lost 7 bases and J lost 5, with 14 bases in between. Germline V gene data show CDR1 as LNHDA and CDR2 as SQIVND (reference sequence). CDR3 protein: CASKTQVQTEAFF. CDR3 DNA sequence: TGTGCCAGTAAAACCCAGGTTCAGACTGAAGCTTTCTTT.

The chain has TRBV27 and TRBJ1-1, with D unresolved. Trimming took 1 base from V and 1 from J, leaving 10 bases between them. This CDR3 has 15 residues. CDR1 and CDR2 (germline): MNHEY, SMNVEV (reference sequence). The CDR3 protein is CASSLLRHKNTEAFF. The CDR3 DNA is TGTGCCAGCAGTTTATTGCGGCACAAGAACACTGAAGCTTTCTTT.

This clonotype was found a few times. The chain combines TRBV6-5 with TRBJ2-7; the match to TRBD1 covers 10 bases. Germline V gene lookup returns CDR1 MNHEY and CDR2 SVGAGI. After removal of 6 bases from V and 4 bases from J, the junction contained 6 bases not matched to a gene. CDR3 length: 14 amino acids. The DNA of the CDR3 is TGTGCCAGCAGACCGGGACAGGGGCTGTACGAGCAGTACTTC. Translating gives CASRPGQGLYEQYF.

The chain has TRBV6-2 or TRBV6-3 and TRBJ2-6; D possibly corresponds to TRBD2 (5 bases). V gave up 4 bases and J gave up 0 bases, with 19 bases separating them. Germline-derived CDR1 and CDR2 are MNHEY and SVGEGT. This CDR3 comprises 19 residues. For the CDR3, the DNA is TGTGCCAGCAGTTCCCCCTCGGGGATAGGGAACTCTGGGGCCAACGTCCTGACTTTC. Protein product: CASSSPSGIGNSGANVLTF.

In its sample, this clonotype was seen many times. In DNA, the CDR3 is TGTGCCAGCAGCTTAGCCCTAGCGGAGGAAGAGCAGTACTTC. Residues: CASSLALAEEEQYF. The chain is built from TRBV7-6 and TRBJ2-7; 7 bases match TRBD2. This CDR3 spans 14 amino acids. V was clipped by 0 bases and J by 7 bases; unmatched bases: 6. In germline, CDR1 is SGHVS, CDR2 FNYEAQ. The whole variable domain, filled in from reference TRBV7-6 and TRBJ2-7, reads GAGVSQSPRYKVTKRGQDVALRCDPISGHVSLYWYRQALGQGPEFLTYFNYEAQQDKSGLPNDRFSAERPEGSISTLTIQRTEQRDSAMYRCASSLALAEEEQYFGPGTRLTVT.